The entry below gives a single TCR beta chain sequence along with its context. This sample was taken from a study of shared clonotypes between healthy human individuals. The wider study: A couple of women and a few men aged 18 to 49 made up the donors.

CDR1 is KGHSH, CDR2 LQKENI, per germline. This CDR3 region has 15 residues. Trimming stripped 0 bases from V and 0 bases from J, with 7 bases between. Data came from immunoSEQ multiplex PCR; TCRdb stores just in-frame clones and leaves some out. The table lists a few hundred thousand clones, approximately 79% of them singletons. About 100 million PBMCs were counted before genomic DNA extraction. The chain joins TRBV18 to TRBJ2-3; D ambiguous. The sequenced sample was PBMCs. The receptor was isolated from a middle-aged woman in good health. Some clones in this sample may be carry-over from other donors' samples. CDR3 bases: TGTGCCAGCTCACCACCCTCTACTAGCACAGATACGCAGTATTTT. Its translation is CASSPPSTSTDTQYF.